The present entry profiles one TCR beta chain with its context. The data stem from a study of cytomegalovirus exposure and HLA in healthy donors. Study at large: The same platform used for the approximately 670 first-cohort repertoires was also used for the 100 to 150 validation repertoires, as a later analysis reported.

The method was immunoSEQ multiplex PCR; TCRdb's version includes in-frame clones alone and lacks a portion of them. The sample lists 100,000 to 150,000 clones, 90% to 96% occurring once. This CDR3 is built from 13 residues. Trimming took 2 bases from V and 3 from J, leaving 4 bases between them. Germline V gene sequence: CDR1 SEHNR, CDR2 FQNEAQ (reference sequence). Material: PBMCs. The TCR originated in a man between 18 and 35 years old in good health and CMV-seronegative. The rearrangement joins TRBV7-9 to TRBJ2-2; D gene uncertain. This chain's CDR3 is CASSLYDTGELFF. The DNA for the CDR3 is TGTGCCAGCAGCTTATATGACACCGGGGAGCTGTTTTTT.